This TCR beta chain was identified in a study of blood T cell repertoires in COVID-19. Study context: The United States, Italy and Spain provided the acute and convalescent COVID-19 samples. Nucleic acid was either cDNA or gDNA, and it came from T cells, B-cell-depleted T cells, or PBMCs.

In the study's own analysis: By means of reference gene primer amplification, nucleated cell counts were estimated. Method: immunoSEQ multiplex PCR; TCRdb's copy keeps in-frame clones and lacks some. V and J calls plus clone size are reproduced from that table; the DNA served to infer D and trimming. The sample includes about 220,000 clones, 75% to 85% seen only once; the top ten take more than 2%. Seattle's enrolled individuals joined amid active infection and were then monitored longitudinally. Trimming left V 1 base short and J 1 base short, with 13 bases between. This CDR3 is built from 16 residues. Germline CDR1 reads LGHDT; CDR2 reads YNNKEL (reference sequence).

This TCR was sampled from a woman in her 70s with COVID-19, enrolled during active disease. The chain joins TRBV3-1 (or the pseudogene TRBV3-2) to TRBJ1-2; D uncertain. The sequenced material came from peripheral blood. This CDR3 reads CASSQVSLGGNYGYTF. The DNA of the CDR3 is TGTGCCAGCAGCCAAGTCAGTTTAGGAGGTAACTATGGCTACACCTTC.